This TCR beta chain was observed in a study of blood T cell repertoires in COVID-19. In the study overall: Acute and convalescent COVID-19 specimens originated in the United States, Italy and Spain.

This clone was seen only a few times. Using immunoSEQ multiplex PCR, the repertoire was profiled, and TCRdb retains in-frame clones only, with some absent. This sample has about 230,000 clones; approximately 80% occur once, and the top ten carry under 30%. This receptor was obtained from a man aged 40-50 years with acute or convalescent COVID-19. The specimen was peripheral blood.

The DNA for the CDR3 is TGCAGTGCTAGAGGGCCTGAAAAACTGTTTTTT. Translating it yields CSARGPEKLFF. The chain recombines TRBV20-1 with TRBJ1-4; no firm D call. This CDR3 region has 11 residues. Trimming left V 1 base short and J 7 bases short, with 4 bases between. Germline assignment: CDR1 DFQATT and CDR2 SNEGSKA (reference sequence).